The present T cell receptor (beta chain) was sequenced within a study of early T cells in non-severe SARS-CoV-2 infection. Study in general: Bulk RNA from unsorted whole blood was sequenced; chains were unpaired.

This clonotype was recorded a few times. Its target is not known. Unique molecular identifier tags were affixed to discrete cDNA molecules. From the 5' RACE reads, TCRdb called clonotypes with MiXCR, one entry per CDR3 protein. The sample carries some 80,000 distinct CDR3 sequences, 12% recorded once. Between the trimmed V and J ends, which lost 2 bases and 5 bases, there was a span of 13 bases. This CDR3 contains 14 residues. CDR1 is LGHNT, CDR2 FRNRAP, per germline. Study-wide results and limits: CD4 and private specificities were missed by VDJdb matching, which favored anti-spike CD8 responses.

Sequences were derived from whole blood, sampled at baseline. The clonotype was recovered from an adult who was a healthcare worker with PCR-confirmed SARS-CoV-2 infection or an uninfected control (not recorded which). The donor label of this sample is uncertain. The chain recombines TRBV12-5 with TRBJ2-7; no firm D call. CDR3 nucleotides: TGTGCTAGTGGTTTGACCGCCGGCCTCGACGAGCAGTACTTC. As protein: CASGLTAGLDEQYF.